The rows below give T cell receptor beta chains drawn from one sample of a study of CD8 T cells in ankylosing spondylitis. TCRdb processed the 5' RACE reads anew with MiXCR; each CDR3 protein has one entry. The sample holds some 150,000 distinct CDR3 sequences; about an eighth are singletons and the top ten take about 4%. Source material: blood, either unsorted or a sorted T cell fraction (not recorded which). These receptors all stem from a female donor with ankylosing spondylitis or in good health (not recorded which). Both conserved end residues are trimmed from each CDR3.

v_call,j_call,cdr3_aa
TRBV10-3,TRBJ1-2,AISGQGMDGYT
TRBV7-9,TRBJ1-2,ASSGRDRGHGYT
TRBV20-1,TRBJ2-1,SATGASDSSYNEQF
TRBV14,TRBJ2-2,ASSQEDRSGELF
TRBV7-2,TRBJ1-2,ASSSDRGRART
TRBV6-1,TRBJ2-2,ASTLDSQNTGELF
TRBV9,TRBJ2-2,ASGIATGELF
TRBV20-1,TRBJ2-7,SAYHWGYEQY
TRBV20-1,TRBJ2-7,SHLPGQGTYEQY
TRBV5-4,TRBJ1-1,ASSFQIMKGEAF
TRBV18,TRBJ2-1,ASSRLRGQGSNEQF
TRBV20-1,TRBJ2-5,SATQTRDSQETQY
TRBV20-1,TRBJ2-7,SVMTPQAYEQY
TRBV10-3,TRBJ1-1,AISGGASRNTEAF
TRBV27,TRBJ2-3,ASSPGYRPSHTDTQY
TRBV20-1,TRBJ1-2,SALKGGLDGYT
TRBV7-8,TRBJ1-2,ASSLGPGNYGYT
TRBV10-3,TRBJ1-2,ATKPTGQTDRLYGYT
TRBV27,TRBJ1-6,ASSLKGHGTLNSPLH
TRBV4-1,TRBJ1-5,ASSQARLQPQH
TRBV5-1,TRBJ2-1,ASSLRANNEQF
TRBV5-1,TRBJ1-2,ASSSLQGEYGYT
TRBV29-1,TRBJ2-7,SAAGVEDRVYEQY